In its sample, the clone carrying this TCR beta chain was seen a few times. The antigen is not known. V lost 3 bases and J 9 bases, leaving 12 bases between the germline ends. There are 13 residues in the CDR3. Germline V gene sequence: CDR1 LNHDA, CDR2 SQIVND (reference sequence). The data were produced by immunoSEQ multiplex PCR, yet TCRdb's version contains in-frame clones alone and is incomplete. The sample shows some 9,100 clones, 57% of them seen only once. These data originate in a study of coeliac disease. The overall study: Disease groups: newly diagnosed active, refractory type I, gluten-free-diet controlled. Refractory type I: diet-unresponsive over 12 months, with immunophenotypically normal intraepithelial cells.

Study-wide results and limits: According to the authors, this method cannot detect gliadin-specific T cells in an unbiased way.

This clonotype originated in an older woman with celiac disease. Sequencing was performed on intraepithelial lymphocytes from the gut. J is TRBJ1-5 and V is TRBV19; maybe TRBD1 (5 bases). CDR3 region: CASSIGGVPPQHF. DNA of the CDR3: TGTGCCAGTAGTATTGGAGGGGTTCCGCCCCAGCATTTT.